This T cell receptor beta chain is from a study of T cell responses to AZD1222 COVID-19 vaccine. Study overall: Second-dose schedules of about 4 or about 12 weeks were combined.

The germline gives CDR1 MNHEY, CDR2 SMNVEV (reference sequence). Unmatched junction bases numbered 11, after V lost 5 bases and J lost 5 bases. The CDR3 extends over 15 amino acids. Comment on this clone: Its specificity is unknown.

Clones were sequenced by immunoSEQ multiplex PCR, and TCRdb holds only the in-frame ones, with some missing. The sample has about 150,000 clones, around 85% seen once. Study results and caveats: Sampled repertoires all dated from after the peak T cell response. At baseline, just a handful of AZD1222 recipients tested seropositive.

This receptor was identified in an adult in good health. The V call is TRBV27, the J call TRBJ2-7; TRBD1 matches 8 bases. Source: peripheral blood, taken on day 0 of AZD1222 vaccination. The CDR3 bases are TGTGCCAGCAGTCCGATCCCGACAGGGGAGAACGAGCAGTACTTC. This translates into CASSPIPTGENEQYF.